This TCR beta chain was retrieved from a study of blood T cell repertoires in COVID-19. Study at large: The origin of the acute and convalescent COVID-19 samples was the United States, Italy and Spain.

CDR1 and CDR2 (germline): SQVTM, ANQGSEA. CDR3 length equals 13 residues. The ends were cut back, 4 bases at V and 4 bases at J, with 10 bases in the middle. In the study's own analysis: Amplification from reference gene primers served as the basis for estimated nucleated cell counts. Sequencing used immunoSEQ multiplex PCR; TCRdb keeps in-frame clones, though not all of them. V and J calls and clone size are as listed in that table; D and trimming were resolved from the DNA. The table records 250,000 to 300,000 clones, about nine tenths of them present only once. This receptor was taken from a woman aged 30 to 39 with COVID-19, enrolled during active disease. The sequencing sample was made of peripheral blood. The chain uses TRBV29-1 and TRBJ1-4, with a weak D call TRBD1 (5 bases). CDR3 sequence reads: CSVARQSNEKLFF. The CDR3 DNA reads TGCAGCGTTGCCAGACAGAGTAATGAAAAACTGTTTTTT.